Below, one T cell receptor beta chain is given with its context. The trim removed 5 bases at V and 6 bases at J, leaving 6 bases unmatched. The CDR3 spans 15 residues. Germline V CDR1 and CDR2: MDHEN, SYDVKM. The data were produced by immunoSEQ multiplex PCR, yet TCRdb's version contains in-frame clones alone and is incomplete. The sample lists around 80,000 clones, around three quarters occurring once. The data were obtained in a study of blood T cell repertoires in COVID-19. About the study: Donors in the United States, Italy and Spain gave samples during acute or convalescent COVID-19. From T cells, B-cell-depleted T cells, or PBMCs came the material, which was cDNA or gDNA.

The sequence was collected from an elderly woman with active or convalescent COVID-19. What was sequenced was peripheral blood. This chain joins TRBV28 and TRBJ1-5; 11 bases fit TRBD1. The CDR3 DNA reads as TGTGCCAGCAGTGTAGGGACAGGGGGGCGTCAGCCCCAGCATTTT. As protein: CASSVGTGGRQPQHF.